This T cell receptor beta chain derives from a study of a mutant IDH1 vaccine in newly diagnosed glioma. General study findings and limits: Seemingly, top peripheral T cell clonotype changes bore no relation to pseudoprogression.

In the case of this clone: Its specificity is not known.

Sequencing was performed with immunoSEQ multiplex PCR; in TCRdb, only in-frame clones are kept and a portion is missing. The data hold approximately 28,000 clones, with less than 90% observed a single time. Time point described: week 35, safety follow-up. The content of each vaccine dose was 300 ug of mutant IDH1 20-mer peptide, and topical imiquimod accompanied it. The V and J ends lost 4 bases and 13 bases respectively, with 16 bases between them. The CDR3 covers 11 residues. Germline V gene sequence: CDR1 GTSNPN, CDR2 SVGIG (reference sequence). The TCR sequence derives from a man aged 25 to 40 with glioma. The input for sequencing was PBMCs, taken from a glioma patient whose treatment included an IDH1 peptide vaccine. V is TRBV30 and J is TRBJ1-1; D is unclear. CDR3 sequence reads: CAWTMTDRNFF. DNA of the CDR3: TGTGCCTGGACTATGACGGACCGGAATTTCTTT.